Sequencing of this TCR beta chain was carried out in a study of beta chain features in type 1 diabetes. This clone came up a few times. The antigen remains undetermined. Overall study findings and caveats: More deletions and fewer insertions at VDJ junctions were found in patients with type 1 diabetes.

Trimming removed 5 bases at V and 6 bases at J, with 10 bases between. The V gene's germline CDR1 is SEHNR and CDR2 FQNEAQ (reference sequence). CDR3 size: 12 residues. As every portion of the isolated RNA was reverse transcribed, the sequencing read expressed TCRB transcripts. Method: immunoSEQ multiplex PCR; TCRdb's copy keeps in-frame clones and lacks some. The profile shows fewer than 900,000 clones, around a sixth of them singletons. This TCR was recovered from a young woman in good health. The material sequenced was naive CD4+ T cells from blood. The J gene is TRBJ2-5, the V gene TRBV7-9; no reliable D call. Here the CDR3 reads CASSADTQTQYF. The CDR3 nucleotides read TGTGCCAGCAGCGCCGACACCCAGACCCAGTACTTC.